Here is one TCR beta chain with its context. This record comes from a study of CD8 T cells in Susac syndrome. Random hexamers were used to reverse transcribe an amount of roughly 0.5 to 1 ug RNA. TCRdb used MiXCR to reprocess the immunoSEQ multiplex PCR reads, holding one entry per CDR3 protein. Of more than 150,000 distinct CDR3 sequences in the sample, roughly 95% are singletons; the top ten hold 0.15%. The CDR3 contains 11 residues. Germline CDR1 is SQVTM and CDR2 is ANQGSEA. Trimming left V 6 bases short and J 6 bases short, with 12 bases between. The sample consisted of CD8+ T cells from PBMCs. The clonotype comes from a human donor with multiple sclerosis. The chain is built from TRBV29-1 and TRBJ2-7; D may be TRBD1 or TRBD2 (5 bases each). CDR3 DNA sequence: TGCAGCGTCAGGGACGGGGCCGAGCAGTACTTC. This encodes CSVRDGAEQYF.